The clone carrying this T cell receptor (beta chain) turned up a few times. The antigen is not known. The source of the sample is a study of cytomegalovirus exposure and HLA in healthy donors. Across the whole study: One earlier analysis, a look at around 180 million T cells, found some 100 million unique TCR beta sequences.

Although they were nominally healthy when sampled, donors likely had unrecorded immune exposures. Trimming removed 10 bases at V and 0 bases at J, with 19 bases between. Germline CDR1 is MNHNY and CDR2 is SVGAGI (reference sequence). The CDR3 runs 16 residues. Use of 60 Vbeta and 13 Jbeta primers characterized the PCR. Sequencing used immunoSEQ multiplex PCR; TCRdb keeps in-frame clones, though not all of them. The sample includes approximately 160,000 clones, 68% of them seen just once. Broader study findings: Most TCR sequences were uncommon, yet certain public TCRs appeared in many donors. Data from an earlier analysis indicated that most TCR beta V segments were productive either about 90% or about 30% of the time.

Sequences were obtained from PBMCs. This clonotype was sampled from a woman between 35 and 50 years old in good health and CMV-seropositive. The chain employs TRBV6-6 and TRBJ1-3, with TRBD1 as a possible D gene (6 bases). The CDR3 loop reads CATQEGGAGSGNTIYF. In DNA form, the CDR3 reads TGTGCCACTCAGGAAGGGGGGGCGGGCTCTGGAAACACCATATATTTT.